The subject of this entry is one T cell receptor (beta chain). Antigen unknown. The junction shows a germline mismatch at one end, possibly a read error. Germline CDR1 MDHEN, CDR2 SYDVKM. CDR3 length equals 14 residues. CD45RO-negative, CCR7-selected cells formed the naive CD8 fraction, which excluded terminally differentiated effector memory CD45RA+ cells. The data were obtained in a study of shared clonotypes between healthy human individuals. Study-level results: Investigators expected sequencing depth to affect clonotype sharing among donors. Non-shared clonotypes showed lower generation probabilities than clonotypes common to all four donors.

TCRdb's copy holds only in-frame clones and misses some; the assay was immunoSEQ multiplex PCR. Of about 590,000 clones detected, 95% appear once; the ten largest clones hold 0.11%. The TCR was taken from a woman in her 30s in good health. Sequencing was carried out using naive CD8+ T cells sorted from blood. This rearrangement joins TRBV28 to TRBJ2-7; D is possibly TRBD2 (5 bases). CDR3 bases: TGTGCCAGCAGTTTGAAGGCTAGCTCCTCCGAGCAGTACTTC. It translates to CASSLKASSSEQYF.